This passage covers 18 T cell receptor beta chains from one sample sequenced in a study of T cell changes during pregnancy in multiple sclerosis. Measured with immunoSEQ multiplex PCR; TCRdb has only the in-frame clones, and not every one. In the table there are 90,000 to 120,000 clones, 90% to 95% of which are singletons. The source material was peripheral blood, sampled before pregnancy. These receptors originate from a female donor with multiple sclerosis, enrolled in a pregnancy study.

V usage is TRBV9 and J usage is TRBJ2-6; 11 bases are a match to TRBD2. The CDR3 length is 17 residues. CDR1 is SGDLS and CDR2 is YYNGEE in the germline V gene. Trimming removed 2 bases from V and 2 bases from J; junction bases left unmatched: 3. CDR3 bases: TGTGCCAGCAGCGTTAAACTAGCGGGAGCTGGGGCCAACGTCCTGACTTTC. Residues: CASSVKLAGAGANVLTF.

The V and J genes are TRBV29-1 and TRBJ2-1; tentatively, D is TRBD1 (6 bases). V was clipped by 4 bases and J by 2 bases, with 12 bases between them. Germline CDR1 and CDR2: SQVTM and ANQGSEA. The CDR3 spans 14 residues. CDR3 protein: CSVGGQGTYNEQFF. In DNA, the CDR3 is TGCAGCGTTGGGGGGCAGGGAACCTACAATGAGCAGTTCTTC.

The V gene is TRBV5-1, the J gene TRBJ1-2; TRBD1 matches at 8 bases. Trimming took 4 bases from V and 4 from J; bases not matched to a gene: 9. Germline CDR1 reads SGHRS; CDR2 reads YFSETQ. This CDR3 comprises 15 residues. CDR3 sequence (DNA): TGCGCCAGCAGCCCGGAGGGACAGGCCTCCTATGGCTACACCTTC. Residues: CASSPEGQASYGYTF.

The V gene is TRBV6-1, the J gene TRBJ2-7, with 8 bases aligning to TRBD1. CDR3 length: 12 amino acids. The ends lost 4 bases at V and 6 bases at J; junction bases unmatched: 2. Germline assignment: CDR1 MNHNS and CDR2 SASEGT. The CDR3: CASSGQGTEQYF. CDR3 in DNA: TGTGCCAGCAGTGGACAGGGGACCGAGCAGTACTTC.

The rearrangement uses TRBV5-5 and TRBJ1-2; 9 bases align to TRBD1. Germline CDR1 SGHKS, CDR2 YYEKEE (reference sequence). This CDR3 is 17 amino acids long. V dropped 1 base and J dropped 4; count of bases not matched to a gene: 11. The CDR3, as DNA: TGTGCCAGCAGCTTGTCAGGGCGGACAGGGGATGTCTATGGCTACACCTTC. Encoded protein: CASSLSGRTGDVYGYTF. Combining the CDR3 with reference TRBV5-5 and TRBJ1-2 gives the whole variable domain DAGVTQSPTHLIKTRGQQVTLRCSPISGHKSVSWYQQVLGQGPQFIFQYYEKEERGRGNFPDRFSARQFPNYSSELNVNALLLGDSALYLCASSLSGRTGDVYGYTFGSGTRLTVV.

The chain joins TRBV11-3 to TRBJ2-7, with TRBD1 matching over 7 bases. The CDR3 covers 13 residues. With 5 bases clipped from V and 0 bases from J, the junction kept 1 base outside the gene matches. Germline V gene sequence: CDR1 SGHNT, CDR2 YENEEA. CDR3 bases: TGTGCCAGCAGCCCAGGGGGCTCCTACGAGCAGTACTTC. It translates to CASSPGGSYEQYF.

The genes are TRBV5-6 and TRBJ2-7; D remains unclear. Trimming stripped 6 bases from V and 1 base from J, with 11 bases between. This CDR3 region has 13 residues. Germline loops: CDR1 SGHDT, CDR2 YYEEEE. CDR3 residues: CASTHFGSYEQYF. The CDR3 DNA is TGTGCCAGCACCCACTTCGGGTCCTACGAGCAGTACTTC.

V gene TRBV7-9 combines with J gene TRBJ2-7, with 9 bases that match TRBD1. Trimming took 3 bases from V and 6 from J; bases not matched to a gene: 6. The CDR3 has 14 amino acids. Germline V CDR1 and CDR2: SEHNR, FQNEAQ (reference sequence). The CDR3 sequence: CASSLGQGVGEQYF. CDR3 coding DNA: TGTGCCAGCAGCTTGGGACAGGGTGTAGGCGAGCAGTACTTC.

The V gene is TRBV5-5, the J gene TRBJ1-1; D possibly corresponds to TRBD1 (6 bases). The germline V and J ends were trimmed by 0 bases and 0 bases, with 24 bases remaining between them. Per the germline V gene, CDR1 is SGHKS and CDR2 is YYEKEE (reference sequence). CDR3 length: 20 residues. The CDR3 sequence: CASSLVSGRVGGAMNTEAFF. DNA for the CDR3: TGTGCCAGCAGCTTGGTATCGGGCAGGGTGGGGGGGGCGATGAACACTGAAGCTTTCTTT.

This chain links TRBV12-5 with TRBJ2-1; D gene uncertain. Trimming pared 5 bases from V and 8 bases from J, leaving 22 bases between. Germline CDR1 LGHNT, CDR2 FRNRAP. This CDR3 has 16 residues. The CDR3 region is CASGIPSRSGGYEQFF. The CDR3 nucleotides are TGTGCTAGTGGTATCCCCTCGCGCTCGGGTGGCTATGAGCAGTTCTTC.

The CDR3 loop is CASSSNRALLYGYTF. The CDR3 coding sequence is TGTGCCAGCAGCTCTAACAGGGCTCTACTCTATGGCTACACCTTC. The chain carries TRBV7-2 and TRBJ1-2; a possible D gene is TRBD1 (6 bases). Trimming left V 4 bases short and J 4 bases short, with 16 bases between. Per the germline V gene, CDR1 is SGHTA and CDR2 is FQGNSA. This CDR3 comprises 15 residues.

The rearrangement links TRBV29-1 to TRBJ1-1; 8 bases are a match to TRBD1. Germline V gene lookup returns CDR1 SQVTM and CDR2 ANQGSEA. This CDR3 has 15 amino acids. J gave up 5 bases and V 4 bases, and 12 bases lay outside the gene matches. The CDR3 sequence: CSVVPARGRGTEAFF. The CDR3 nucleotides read TGCAGCGTTGTCCCAGCCAGGGGGCGTGGAACTGAAGCTTTCTTT.

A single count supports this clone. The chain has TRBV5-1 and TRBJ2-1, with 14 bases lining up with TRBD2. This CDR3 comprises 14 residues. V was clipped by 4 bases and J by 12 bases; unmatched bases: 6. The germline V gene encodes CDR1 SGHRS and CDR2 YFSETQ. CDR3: CASSPGLAGDGQFF. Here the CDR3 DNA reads TGCGCCAGCAGCCCGGGACTAGCGGGAGATGGGCAGTTCTTC.

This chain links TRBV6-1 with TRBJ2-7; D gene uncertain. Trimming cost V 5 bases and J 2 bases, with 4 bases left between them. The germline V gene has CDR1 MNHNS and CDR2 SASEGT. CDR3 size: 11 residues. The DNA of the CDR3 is TGTGCCAGCAGTTTTACCTACGAGCAGTACTTC. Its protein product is CASSFTYEQYF.

The CDR3: CASSQVYMGGVGAGANVLTF. CDR3 DNA sequence: TGCGCCAGCAGCCAAGTTTACATGGGAGGGGTAGGGGCTGGGGCCAACGTCCTGACTTTC. The genes are TRBV4-1 and TRBJ2-6, with TRBD2 matching 7 bases. There are 20 residues in the CDR3. After removal of 1 base from V and 2 bases from J, the junction contained 14 bases not matched to a gene. Germline CDR1 reads MGHRA; CDR2 reads YSYEKL.

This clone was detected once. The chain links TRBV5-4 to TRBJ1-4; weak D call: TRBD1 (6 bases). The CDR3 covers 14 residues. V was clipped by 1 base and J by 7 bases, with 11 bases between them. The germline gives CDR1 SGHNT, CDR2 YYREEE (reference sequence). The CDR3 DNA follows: TGTGCCAGCAGCTTGCAGGGGAGAGGTGAAAAACTGTTTTTT. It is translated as CASSLQGRGEKLFF.

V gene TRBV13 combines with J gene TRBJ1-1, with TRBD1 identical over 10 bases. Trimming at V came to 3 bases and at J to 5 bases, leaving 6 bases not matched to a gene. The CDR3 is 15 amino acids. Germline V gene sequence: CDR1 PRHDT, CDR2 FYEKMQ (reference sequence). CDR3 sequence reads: CASSFGTGAGTEAFF. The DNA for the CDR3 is TGTGCCAGCAGCTTTGGGACAGGGGCTGGGACTGAAGCTTTCTTT.

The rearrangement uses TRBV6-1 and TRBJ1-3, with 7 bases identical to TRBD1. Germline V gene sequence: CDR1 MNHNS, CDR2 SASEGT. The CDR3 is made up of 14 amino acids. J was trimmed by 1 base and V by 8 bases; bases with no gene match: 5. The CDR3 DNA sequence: TGTGCCAGCGGGGACAGTTTGTCTGGAAACACCATATATTTT. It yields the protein CASGDSLSGNTIYF.